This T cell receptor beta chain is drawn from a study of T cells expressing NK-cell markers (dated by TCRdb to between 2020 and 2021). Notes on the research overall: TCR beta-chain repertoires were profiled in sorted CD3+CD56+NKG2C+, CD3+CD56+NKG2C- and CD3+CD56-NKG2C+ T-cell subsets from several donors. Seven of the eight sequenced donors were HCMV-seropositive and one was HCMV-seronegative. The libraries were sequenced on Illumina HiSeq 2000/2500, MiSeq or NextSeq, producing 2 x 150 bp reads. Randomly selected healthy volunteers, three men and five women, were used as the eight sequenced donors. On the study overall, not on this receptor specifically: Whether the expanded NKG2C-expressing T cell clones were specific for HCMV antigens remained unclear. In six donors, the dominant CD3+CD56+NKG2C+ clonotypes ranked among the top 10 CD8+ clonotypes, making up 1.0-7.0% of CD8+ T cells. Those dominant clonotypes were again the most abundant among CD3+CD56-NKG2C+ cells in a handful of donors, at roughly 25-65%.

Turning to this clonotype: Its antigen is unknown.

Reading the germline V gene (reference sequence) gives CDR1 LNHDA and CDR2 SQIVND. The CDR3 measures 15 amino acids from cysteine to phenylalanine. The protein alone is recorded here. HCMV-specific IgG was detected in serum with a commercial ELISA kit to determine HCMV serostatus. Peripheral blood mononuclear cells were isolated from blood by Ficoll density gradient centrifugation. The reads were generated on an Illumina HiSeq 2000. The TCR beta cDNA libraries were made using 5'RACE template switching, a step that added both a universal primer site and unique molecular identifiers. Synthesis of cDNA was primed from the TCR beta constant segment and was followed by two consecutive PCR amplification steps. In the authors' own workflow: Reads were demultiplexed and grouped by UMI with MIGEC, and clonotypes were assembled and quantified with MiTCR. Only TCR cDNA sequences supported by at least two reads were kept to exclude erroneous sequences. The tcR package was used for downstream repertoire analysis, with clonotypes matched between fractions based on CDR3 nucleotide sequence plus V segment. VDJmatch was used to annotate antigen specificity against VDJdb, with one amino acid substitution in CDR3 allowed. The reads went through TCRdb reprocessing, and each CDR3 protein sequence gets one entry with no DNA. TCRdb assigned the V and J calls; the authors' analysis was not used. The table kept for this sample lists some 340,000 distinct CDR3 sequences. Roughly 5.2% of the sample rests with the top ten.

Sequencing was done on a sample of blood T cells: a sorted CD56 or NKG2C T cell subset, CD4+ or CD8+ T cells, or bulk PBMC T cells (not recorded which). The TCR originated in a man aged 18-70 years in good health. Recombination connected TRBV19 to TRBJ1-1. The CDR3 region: CASNLHGVRDTEAFF.